The 21 T cell receptor beta chains in this list originate from one sample, sequenced in a study of T-cell memory formation after mild COVID-19 (dated by TCRdb to about 2021). Libraries were constructed by 5' RACE. The sequencer listed for this sample is Illumina NovaSeq 6000. TCRdb reprocessed the public reads (quality trimming at Q25 with fastp, clone calling with MiXCR) and kept in-frame beta chains. Here each entry gathers all rows of one CDR3 protein and keeps the most common genes and DNA. The sample contains over 10,000 distinct CDR3 sequences, about 11% of them found a single time. In total, the top ten clones hold roughly 50% of the sample. Sample: PBMCs or a T cell subset sorted from them (not recorded which). The receptors were gathered from an adult woman who had mild COVID-19 (a few samples of this study predate the infection). The sample titles of this study are shuffled in the database, so cell type and time point are left out; the donor was told from shared clones.

This clonotype was counted at least ten times. The V gene is TRBV4-3, the J gene TRBJ2-6; D gene uncertain. This CDR3 comprises 14 residues. V was cut by 1 base and J by 0 bases, with 1 base left in between. Germline CDR1 reads LGHNA; CDR2 reads YSLEER. CDR3 nucleotide sequence: TGCGCCAGCAGCCAAGTCTCTGGGGCCAACGTCCTGACTTTC. This encodes CASSQVSGANVLTF.

This clonotype was detected ten times or more. The CDR3, as DNA: TGTGCCAGTTGTGCTGGAAACTTGAACACTGAAGCTTTCTTT. Translation: CASCAGNLNTEAFF. V usage is TRBV7-9 and J usage is TRBJ1-1; D is unresolved. The germline gives CDR1 SEHNR, CDR2 FQNEAQ (reference sequence). Trimming took off 9 bases at V and 0 bases at J, with 14 bases between the two ends. This CDR3 region has 14 residues.

This clonotype was detected many times. This sequence joins TRBV5-1 and TRBJ1-1, with D possibly matching TRBD1 (6 bases). V shed 0 bases and J shed 7 bases, with 13 bases lying between them. The length of the CDR3 is 14 residues. CDR1 is SGHRS, CDR2 YFSETQ, per germline. CDR3 coding DNA: TGCGCCAGCAGCTTGGGAGGGGACACAGGTGAAGCTTTCTTT. This encodes CASSLGGDTGEAFF. The variable domain in full, completed from reference TRBV5-1 and TRBJ1-1, reads KAGVTQTPRYLIKTRGQQVTLSCSPISGHRSVSWYQQTPGQGLQFLFEYFSETQRNKGNFPGRFSGRQFSNSRSEMNVSTLELGDSALYLCASSLGGDTGEAFFGQGTRLTVV.

The sample holds many counts of this clonotype. The chain uses TRBV7-6 and TRBJ1-2; 8 nucleotides agree with TRBD1. CDR3 size: 14 residues. Per germline, CDR1 SGHVS and CDR2 FNYEAQ. With 4 bases clipped from V and 4 bases from J, the junction kept 5 bases outside the gene matches. This chain's CDR3 is CASSSPDRGYGYTF. The CDR3 DNA follows: TGTGCCAGCAGCTCACCTGACAGGGGCTATGGCTACACCTTC.

This clonotype was found many times. The chain couples TRBV12-3 or TRBV12-4 to TRBJ2-7; TRBD1 agrees at 10 bases. The CDR3 contains 15 residues. Trimming cost V 1 base and J 6 bases; bases outside gene matches: 6. The CDR3 nucleotides read TGTGCCAGCAGTTTAGTGGGGACAGGGGTCGGCGAGCAGTACTTC. Encoded protein: CASSLVGTGVGEQYF.

This clonotype was picked up many times. The chain combines TRBV20-1 with TRBJ1-4, with D uncertain. Trimming took off 2 bases at V and 8 bases at J, with 12 bases between the two ends. CDR3 length: 13 residues. Germline lookup yields CDR1 DFQATT and CDR2 SNEGSKA (reference sequence). CDR3 DNA: TGCAGTGCTAGACCCCCCCAGAGAGAAAAACTGTTTTTT. Translating it yields CSARPPQREKLFF.

This clonotype has at least ten counts. The CDR3 region has the DNA TGTGCCAGCAGTTACTCGAGGGCCAAGGGAGTTGGGGGCTACACCTTC. This encodes CASSYSRAKGVGGYTF. The chain joins TRBV6-5 to TRBJ1-2; D gene unclear. The V end lost 0 bases, the J end lost 8 bases, and 19 bases lay between the germline ends. CDR1 MNHEY and CDR2 SVGAGI come from the germline V gene. The CDR3 contains 16 residues.

Worth noting for this clonotype: A much larger clone is a single base away; this may be a read error. This chain connects TRBV25-1 to TRBJ1-4, with 7 bases lining up with TRBD1. The CDR3 extends over 17 amino acids. CDR1 and CDR2 from the germline V gene are MGHDK and SYGVNS. CDR3 sequence reads: CAGSESGTAATNEKLFF. CDR3 bases: TGTGCCGGCAGTGAATCCGGGACAGCTGCAACTAATGAAAAACTGTTTTTT.

This clonotype was seen repeatedly, ten times or more. The chain has TRBV15 and TRBJ1-2; D is uncertain. V lost 6 bases and J 9 bases, leaving 17 bases between the germline ends. The CDR3 extends over 13 amino acids. Per the germline V gene, CDR1 is LNHNV and CDR2 is YYDKDF (reference sequence). CDR3 residues: CATSPPEGLSYTF. The CDR3 DNA sequence: TGTGCCACCAGTCCCCCGGAGGGCCTTAGCTACACCTTC. Using reference TRBV15 and TRBJ1-2 for the parts outside the CDR3, the full variable domain is DAMVIQNPRYQVTQFGKPVTLSCSQTLNHNVMYWYQQKSSQAPKLLFHYYDKDFNNEADTPDNFQSRRPNTSFCFLDIRSPGLGDTAMYLCATSPPEGLSYTFGSGTRLTVV.

This clonotype was counted ten times or more. This chain links TRBV20-1 with TRBJ2-7; D is unclear. The CDR3 has 15 residues. V was shortened by 5 bases and J by 2 bases, with 19 bases between the two germline ends. Germline V CDR1 and CDR2: DFQATT, SNEGSKA (reference sequence). The DNA for the CDR3 is TGCAGTGCTCCTATCCCCGGAGTGAATACCTACGAGCAGTACTTC. Its protein product is CSAPIPGVNTYEQYF.

This clonotype was picked up many times. The chain recombines TRBV6-2 or TRBV6-3 with TRBJ1-1, with 7 bases identical to TRBD1. CDR3 length: 15 amino acids. Germline V lookup: CDR1 MNHEY, CDR2 SVGEGT. J lost 1 base, V lost 5 bases, and 7 bases had no gene match. CDR3: CASSTLQGPNTEAFF. The CDR3 bases are TGTGCCAGCAGTACTCTACAGGGGCCGAACACTGAAGCTTTCTTT.

This clonotype was picked up many times. V and J are TRBV3-1 and TRBJ1-6, with D uncertain. Germline CDR1 is LGHDT and CDR2 is YNNKEL (reference sequence). Trimming shortened V by 4 bases and J by 2 bases, and 12 bases separated the two germline ends. CDR3 length: 16 amino acids. The CDR3 loop is CASSRREATYNSPLHF. CDR3 nucleotide sequence: TGTGCCAGCAGCCGCCGGGAAGCCACCTATAATTCACCCCTCCACTTT.

This clonotype has at least ten counts. The V and J genes are TRBV4-1 and TRBJ2-5, with TRBD1 matching over 7 bases. This CDR3 spans 15 amino acids. Trimming at V came to 0 bases and at J to 5 bases, leaving 6 bases not matched to a gene. CDR1 MGHRA and CDR2 YSYEKL come from the germline V gene. The CDR3 reads CASSQDRDRMETQYF. Here the CDR3 DNA reads TGCGCCAGCAGCCAAGATAGGGACAGAATGGAGACCCAGTACTTC.

The table lists this clonotype with many counts. The rearrangement links TRBV7-9 to TRBJ2-3, with D possibly matching TRBD1 (6 bases). Germline V gene data show CDR1 as SEHNR and CDR2 as FQNEAQ (reference sequence). This CDR3 comprises 16 residues. The V end lost 3 bases, the J end lost 3 bases, and 16 bases lay between the germline ends. The CDR3 coding sequence is TGTGCCAGCAGCTTCCAGCTTCTAGGGGGTACAGATACGCAGTATTTT. It translates to CASSFQLLGGTDTQYF.

The V gene is TRBV6-2 or TRBV6-3, the J gene TRBJ1-2, with 9 bases that match TRBD1. There are 17 residues in the CDR3. Losses at the gene ends were 0 bases for V and 4 bases for J; bases not matched to a gene: 9. Germline V lookup: CDR1 MNHEY, CDR2 SVGEGT. CDR3 coding DNA: TGTGCCAGCAGTTACTCGTTTATTACAGGGGGCGGCTATGGCTACACCTTC. It translates to CASSYSFITGGGYGYTF.

This clonotype was counted ten times or more. This chain joins TRBV18 and TRBJ2-1; TRBD1 agrees at 7 bases. The CDR3 spans 14 residues. Germline V gene data show CDR1 as KGHSH and CDR2 as LQKENI. V shed 6 bases, J shed 4 bases, and the junction held 6 bases outside the gene matches. The chain's CDR3 is CASSRTGFYNEQFF. The CDR3 region has the DNA TGTGCCAGCTCCCGGACAGGATTTTACAATGAGCAGTTCTTC.

This clonotype was observed many times. This chain links TRBV12-3 or TRBV12-4 with TRBJ2-5, with D unclear. V lost 1 base to trimming and J lost 1 base, with 13 bases between them. CDR3 length: 16 residues. The CDR3 here is CASSLGPGQLQETQYF. As DNA, the CDR3 is TGTGCCAGCAGTTTAGGTCCTGGGCAGCTCCAAGAGACCCAGTACTTC.

Within the sample, this clonotype is medium-sized (0.01 to 0.1%). This chain connects TRBV10-3 to TRBJ2-3; TRBD2 is a possible D gene (5 bases). V was shortened by 6 bases and J by 4 bases, with 20 bases between the two germline ends. The CDR3 consists of 16 residues. CDR1 is ENHRY and CDR2 is SYGVKD in the germline V gene. The CDR3, as DNA: TGTGCCATCAGAGACTCACTAGGGTTAGGCGCAGATACGCAGTATTTT. It codes for CAIRDSLGLGADTQYF.

This clonotype was observed at least ten times. The V call is TRBV11-2, the J call TRBJ2-1; no firm D call. Germline V gene data show CDR1 as SGHAT and CDR2 as FQNNGV. The CDR3 spans 13 residues. V gave up 4 bases and J gave up 0 bases, with 4 bases separating them. CDR3 coding DNA: TGTGCCAGCAGCTCGCCCTCCTACAATGAGCAGTTCTTC. It translates to CASSSPSYNEQFF.

At least ten counts were recorded for this clonotype. The chain carries TRBV9 and TRBJ2-7; D is possibly TRBD1 or TRBD2 (5 bases each). The CDR3 has 15 residues. V shed 0 bases and J shed 2 bases, with 12 bases lying between them. Per the germline V gene, CDR1 is SGDLS and CDR2 is YYNGEE. Written as DNA, the CDR3 is TGTGCCAGCAGCGTAGGAGGGCAGGGACCCTACGAGCAGTACTTC. It specifies CASSVGGQGPYEQYF.

This clonotype showed up just a few times. A much larger clone sits a single nucleotide away, making a read error possible. This chain uses TRBV12-3 or TRBV12-4 with TRBJ2-1, with D possibly matching TRBD2 (6 bases). There are 15 residues in the CDR3. Trimming pared 6 bases from V and 6 bases from J, leaving 18 bases between. The CDR3, as DNA: TGTGCCAGCAGCCCGGGACGAGCGGGCCCCAATGAGCAGTTCTTC. It translates to CASSPGRAGPNEQFF.